A single sample gave rise to the 19 T cell receptor beta chains below, sequenced in a study of cytomegalovirus exposure and HLA in healthy donors. PCR used 60 Vbeta primers and 13 Jbeta primers. Profiled with immunoSEQ multiplex PCR; TCRdb holds only in-frame clones, not every one. The repertoire holds approximately 92,000 clones, with just over 70% as singletons. Sequenced material: PBMCs. Receptors originate from a man aged 55 to 69 in good health and CMV-seronegative.

The V gene is TRBV29-1, the J gene TRBJ1-1, with 7 positions matching TRBD1. Germline V CDR1 and CDR2: SQVTM, ANQGSEA. Trimming at V came to 7 bases and at J to 9 bases, leaving 11 bases not matched to a gene. The CDR3 has 12 amino acids. The CDR3 spells CSGRRDSRQAFF. CDR3 DNA: TGCAGCGGCCGCCGGGACAGCCGGCAAGCTTTCTTT.

Only a few counts were recorded for this clone. V is TRBV7-9 and J is TRBJ1-6; TRBD1 is a possible D gene (6 bases). The ends were cut back, 1 base at V and 8 bases at J, with 12 bases in the middle. CDR1 is SEHNR, CDR2 FQNEAQ, per germline (reference sequence). The CDR3 loop spans 15 amino acids. The CDR3 DNA sequence: TGTGCCAGCAGCTTAGGCAGGGGTGCAGATTCACCCCTCCACTTT. Its translation: CASSLGRGADSPLHF.

This clone was recorded only once. This chain joins TRBV14 and TRBJ2-3; no reliable D call. CDR3 size: 14 residues. Germline CDR1 reads SGHDN; CDR2 reads FVKESK. V was trimmed by 1 base and J by 6 bases, leaving 11 bases between them. The CDR3 nucleotides read TGTGCCAGCAGCCAAGGGCCTATCAGGGATACGCAGTATTTT. Protein sequence: CASSQGPIRDTQYF.

The V and J genes are TRBV10-3 and TRBJ1-1, with D possibly matching TRBD1 (5 bases). This CDR3 contains 16 residues. The germline V gene has CDR1 ENHRY and CDR2 SYGVKD. The germline V and J ends were trimmed by 6 bases and 0 bases, with 17 bases remaining between them. The CDR3 is CAISGGGAQVNTEAFF. The CDR3 DNA reads TGTGCCATCAGCGGGGGTGGGGCCCAGGTGAACACTGAAGCTTTCTTT.

The genes are TRBV5-4 and TRBJ2-1; 8 nucleotides align to TRBD1. The germline CDR1 and CDR2 sequences are SGHNT and YYREEE (reference sequence). V was clipped by 5 bases and J by 0 bases; unmatched bases: 4. This CDR3 comprises 15 residues. The CDR3 spells CASRRDRSSYNEQFF. The CDR3 region has the DNA TGTGCCAGCAGGCGGGACAGGAGCTCCTACAATGAGCAGTTCTTC. Complete variable domain (other parts from reference TRBV5-4 and TRBJ2-1): ETGVTQSPTHLIKTRGQQVTLRCSSQSGHNTVSWYQQALGQGPQFIFQYYREEENGRGNFPPRFSGLQFPNYSSELNVNALELDDSALYLCASRRDRSSYNEQFFGPGTRLTVL.

This chain joins TRBV7-8 and TRBJ1-2, with D maybe TRBD1 (6 bases). V shed 1 base and J shed 6 bases, with 12 bases lying between them. Germline V CDR1 and CDR2: SGHVS, FQNEAQ. The CDR3 spans 14 residues. This CDR3 is CASSLGSGDHGYTF. DNA for the CDR3: TGTGCCAGCAGCTTAGGGTCAGGGGATCATGGCTACACCTTC.

The gene calls are TRBV5-1 and TRBJ2-3; 9 nucleotides match TRBD2. Germline V gives CDR1 SGHRS, CDR2 YFSETQ. J was trimmed by 3 bases and V by 7 bases; bases with no gene match: 6. The CDR3 runs to 14 residues. In DNA form, the CDR3 reads TGCGCCAGCCATGGCGGGGGGGCGACAGATACGCAGTATTTT. It specifies CASHGGGATDTQYF. The full variable domain, completed using reference TRBV5-1 and TRBJ2-3, is KAGVTQTPRYLIKTRGQQVTLSCSPISGHRSVSWYQQTPGQGLQFLFEYFSETQRNKGNFPGRFSGRQFSNSRSEMNVSTLELGDSALYLCASHGGGATDTQYFGPGTRLTVL.

The chain employs TRBV19 and TRBJ1-5; 9 bases are a match to TRBD1. The CDR3 is 18 residues long. Germline V gene lookup returns CDR1 LNHDA and CDR2 SQIVND (reference sequence). Trimming cost V 8 bases and J 4 bases; bases outside gene matches: 18. CDR3 in amino acids: CASLNTLTGGGRNQPQHF. For the CDR3, the DNA is TGTGCCAGTCTGAATACCTTAACAGGGGGCGGACGGAATCAGCCCCAGCATTTT.

The rearrangement uses TRBV5-1 and TRBJ1-4; 8 positions agree with TRBD1. The trim removed 4 bases at V and 6 bases at J, leaving 8 bases unmatched. Germline values: CDR1 SGHRS, CDR2 YFSETQ. This CDR3 spans 15 amino acids. The CDR3 reads CASSLRGRRDEKLFF. In nucleotides, the CDR3 is TGCGCCAGCAGCCTCAGGGGGCGCAGGGATGAAAAACTGTTTTTT. Variable domain in full (rest from reference TRBV5-1 and TRBJ1-4): KAGVTQTPRYLIKTRGQQVTLSCSPISGHRSVSWYQQTPGQGLQFLFEYFSETQRNKGNFPGRFSGRQFSNSRSEMNVSTLELGDSALYLCASSLRGRRDEKLFFGSGTQLSVL.

This chain uses TRBV18 with TRBJ2-4, with 7 bases identical to TRBD1. This CDR3 has 14 amino acids. V shed 5 bases, J shed 6 bases, and the junction held 7 bases outside the gene matches. The germline V gene encodes CDR1 KGHSH and CDR2 LQKENI. CDR3 DNA: TGTGCCAGCTCATCCGGGACAGTTGGAAACATTCAGTACTTC. Amino acids: CASSSGTVGNIQYF.

This clone was recorded a few times. The rearrangement links TRBV5-6 to TRBJ2-1, with TRBD1 identical over 9 bases. Unmatched junction bases numbered 8, after V lost 4 bases and J lost 15 bases. The CDR3 covers 12 residues. Looked up from germline, CDR1 is SGHDT and CDR2 is YYEEEE. CDR3 sequence (DNA): TGTGCCAGCAGCATACCAGGGACAGGGTCGTTCTTC. Translated, it gives CASSIPGTGSFF.

The chain carries TRBV27 and TRBJ2-2; D not certain. This CDR3 is 12 amino acids long. Per germline, CDR1 MNHEY and CDR2 SMNVEV (reference sequence). The V end lost 3 bases, the J end lost 7 bases, and 6 bases lay between the germline ends. CDR3 region: CASSFVIGELFF. DNA of the CDR3: TGTGCCAGCAGTTTTGTAATCGGGGAGCTGTTTTTT.

The sample holds one count of this clone. The rearrangement links TRBV19 to TRBJ1-1; no reliable D call. V was pared by 5 bases and J by 3 bases, with 10 bases between. This CDR3 region has 13 residues. Germline V gives CDR1 LNHDA, CDR2 SQIVND (reference sequence). Written as DNA, the CDR3 is TGTGCCAGTAGTTCTGACACACACACTGAAGCTTTCTTT. Protein: CASSSDTHTEAFF.

The V gene is TRBV30, the J gene TRBJ1-2; weak D call: TRBD1 (6 bases). Trimming took 4 bases from V and 5 from J, leaving 20 bases between them. Germline lookup yields CDR1 GTSNPN and CDR2 SVGIG (reference sequence). The CDR3 is made up of 15 amino acids. The CDR3 nucleotides read TGTGCCTGGAAAGGCGTGCAGGGGAAGGGGTATGGCTACACCTTC. Its protein product is CAWKGVQGKGYGYTF.

This clone came up once. The chain carries TRBV5-1 and TRBJ2-7, with 9 bases fitting TRBD1. The germline gives CDR1 SGHRS, CDR2 YFSETQ. This CDR3 is built from 13 residues. The V gene end was trimmed by 4 bases and the J gene end by 7 bases; junction bases not matched to a gene: 6. CDR3 sequence reads: CASSTWDREEQYF. The DNA of the CDR3 is TGCGCCAGCAGCACTTGGGACAGGGAGGAGCAGTACTTC.

The chain couples TRBV11-2 to TRBJ2-7; TRBD2 is a possible D gene (6 bases). Trimming left V 4 bases short and J 6 bases short, with 19 bases between. Germline loops: CDR1 SGHAT, CDR2 FQNNGV. The CDR3 runs to 15 residues. The CDR3 region has the DNA TGTGCCAGCAGCTCCAGACTAGTAAGGTTCGGCGAGCAGTACTTC. It is translated as CASSSRLVRFGEQYF.

The chain employs TRBV6-1 and TRBJ1-2, with D perhaps matching TRBD1 (6 bases). V was trimmed by 2 bases and J by 7 bases, leaving 8 bases between them. CDR1 and CDR2 (germline): MNHNS, SASEGT. The CDR3 length is 12 residues. The CDR3 DNA sequence: TGTGCCAGCAGTGAAATCAGGGGTGGCTACACCTTC. As protein: CASSEIRGGYTF.

The chain couples TRBV19 to TRBJ2-3; TRBD2 is a possible D gene (5 bases). Per germline, CDR1 LNHDA and CDR2 SQIVND (reference sequence). The CDR3 has 17 amino acids. V was trimmed by 5 bases and J by 0 bases, leaving 18 bases between them. CDR3 bases: TGTGCCAGTAGTCGCGGCGACAATGCGGGTAGCACAGATACGCAGTATTTT. Amino acid sequence: CASSRGDNAGSTDTQYF.

The rearrangement links TRBV5-1 to TRBJ2-3; TRBD2 matches at 10 bases. Looked up from germline, CDR1 is SGHRS and CDR2 is YFSETQ. The junction had 8 bases not matched to a gene; V was cut back by 4 bases and J by 6 bases. The CDR3 runs 15 residues. The CDR3 region has the DNA TGCGCCAGCAGCAATAGCGGGAGGTTGGTCGATACGCAGTATTTT. This sequence encodes CASSNSGRLVDTQYF.